Below, 7 T cell receptor beta chains from the same sample are listed, as sequenced in a study of blood T cell repertoires in COVID-19. Generated by immunoSEQ multiplex PCR, the TCRdb table keeps only in-frame clones and is missing some. The sample gives approximately 60,000 clones, 83% of which show up once; 5% to 6.5% is in the top ten. Sample: peripheral blood. These receptors came from a human donor in a cohort sampled during active COVID-19.

This clone occurred once. V usage is TRBV19 and J usage is TRBJ2-7, with 10 bases matching TRBD1. This CDR3 comprises 14 residues. The germline CDR1 and CDR2 sequences are LNHDA and SQIVND (reference sequence). J was trimmed by 4 bases and V by 10 bases; bases with no gene match: 10. The CDR3 sequence: CATQRQGAGYEQYF. The CDR3 nucleotides read TGTGCCACCCAGAGACAGGGGGCGGGTTACGAGCAGTACTTC.

The V gene is TRBV5-4, the J gene TRBJ2-7, with D possibly TRBD1 on 6 matching bases. CDR3 length: 14 residues. The germline V gene has CDR1 SGHNT and CDR2 YYREEE (reference sequence). V lost 3 bases, J lost 2 bases, and 12 bases lay in between. CDR3 amino acids: CASSSLGDTYEQYF. CDR3 in DNA: TGTGCCAGCAGCTCGTTGGGGGACACCTACGAGCAGTACTTC.

The rearrangement uses TRBV24-1 and TRBJ1-2, with 9 bases aligning to TRBD1. This CDR3 is 17 amino acids long. Unmatched junction bases numbered 18, after V lost 10 bases and J lost 4 bases. Germline CDR1 and CDR2: KGHDR and SFDVKD. In DNA, the CDR3 is TGTGCCACTGAGAAAGGGGACAGGGTAGGGACGGCCTATGGCTACACCTTC. Translated: CATEKGDRVGTAYGYTF.

CDR3 sequence: CANYSGPSYEQYF. The CDR3 DNA sequence: TGTGCCAACTATAGCGGGCCTTCCTACGAGCAGTACTTC. The V and J genes are TRBV7-2 and TRBJ2-7; TRBD2 matches 7 bases. The V and J ends lost 10 bases and 1 base, in that order; junction bases with no gene match: 7. Germline CDR1 reads SGHTA; CDR2 reads FQGNSA. CDR3 length equals 13 residues.

V gene TRBV5-4 combines with J gene TRBJ2-5; 11 positions agree with TRBD2. With V trimmed by 1 base and J by 2 bases, 1 base remained unmatched. CDR3 size: 15 residues. Germline assignment: CDR1 SGHNT and CDR2 YYREEE (reference sequence). CDR3 amino acids: CASSLRLAGQETQYF. The CDR3 DNA follows: TGTGCCAGCAGCTTGAGACTAGCGGGGCAAGAGACCCAGTACTTC.

This chain links TRBV24-1 with TRBJ2-3; D gene uncertain. This CDR3 has 13 amino acids. CDR1 KGHDR and CDR2 SFDVKD come from the germline V gene. V gave up 4 bases and J gave up 0 bases, with 4 bases separating them. The CDR3 region is CATSEQSTDTQYF. The CDR3 DNA reads as TGTGCCACCAGTGAACAGAGCACAGATACGCAGTATTTT.

The rearrangement joins TRBV19 to TRBJ2-1; 7 bases agree with TRBD2. V dropped 6 bases and J dropped 4; count of bases not matched to a gene: 9. The CDR3 is made up of 15 amino acids. In germline, CDR1 is LNHDA, CDR2 SQIVND (reference sequence). CDR3 region: CASSSRASGYNEQFF. The CDR3 bases are TGTGCCAGTAGCTCTCGGGCTAGCGGTTACAATGAGCAGTTCTTC.